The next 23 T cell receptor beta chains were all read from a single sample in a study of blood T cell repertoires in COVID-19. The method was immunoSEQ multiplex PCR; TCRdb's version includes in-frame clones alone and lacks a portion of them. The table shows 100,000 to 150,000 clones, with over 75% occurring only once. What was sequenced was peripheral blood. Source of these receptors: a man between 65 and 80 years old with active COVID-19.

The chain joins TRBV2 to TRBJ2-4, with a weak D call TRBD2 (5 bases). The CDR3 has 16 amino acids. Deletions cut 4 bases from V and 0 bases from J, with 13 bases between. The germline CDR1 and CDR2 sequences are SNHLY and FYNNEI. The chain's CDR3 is CASSADSALAKNIQYF. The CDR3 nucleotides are TGTGCCAGCAGTGCGGACTCGGCCTTAGCCAAAAACATTCAGTACTTC.

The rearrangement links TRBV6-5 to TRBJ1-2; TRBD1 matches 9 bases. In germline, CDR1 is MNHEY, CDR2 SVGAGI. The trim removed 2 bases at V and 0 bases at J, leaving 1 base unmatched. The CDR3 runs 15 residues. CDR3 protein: CASSYRQGANYGYTF. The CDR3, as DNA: TGTGCCAGCAGTTACAGACAGGGGGCTAACTATGGCTACACCTTC.

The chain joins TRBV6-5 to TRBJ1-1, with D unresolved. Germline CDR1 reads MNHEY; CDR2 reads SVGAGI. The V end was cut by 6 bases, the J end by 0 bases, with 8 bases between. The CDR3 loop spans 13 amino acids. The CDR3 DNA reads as TGTGCCAGCAGCGCAAACATGAACACTGAAGCTTTCTTT. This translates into CASSANMNTEAFF.

CDR3 sequence reads: CATSESSGRNEQFF. CDR3 nucleotides: TGTGCCACCAGTGAGTCTAGCGGGAGGAATGAGCAGTTCTTC. The gene calls are TRBV24-1 and TRBJ2-1; 11 bases are a match to TRBD2. This CDR3 spans 14 amino acids. Germline CDR1 is KGHDR and CDR2 is SFDVKD. The junction had 2 bases not matched to a gene; V was cut back by 4 bases and J by 7 bases.

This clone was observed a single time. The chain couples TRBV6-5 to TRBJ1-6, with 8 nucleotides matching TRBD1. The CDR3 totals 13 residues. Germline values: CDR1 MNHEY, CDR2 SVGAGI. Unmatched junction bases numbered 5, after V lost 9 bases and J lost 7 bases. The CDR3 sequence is CARRQGLNSPLHF. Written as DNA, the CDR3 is TGTGCCAGAAGACAGGGGCTCAATTCACCCCTCCACTTT.

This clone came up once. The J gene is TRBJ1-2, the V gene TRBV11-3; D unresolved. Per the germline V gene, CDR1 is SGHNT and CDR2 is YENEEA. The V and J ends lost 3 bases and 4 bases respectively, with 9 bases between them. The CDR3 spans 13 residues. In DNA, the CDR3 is TGTGCCAGCAGCTTTGTAGGCGGCTATGGCTACACCTTC. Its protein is CASSFVGGYGYTF.

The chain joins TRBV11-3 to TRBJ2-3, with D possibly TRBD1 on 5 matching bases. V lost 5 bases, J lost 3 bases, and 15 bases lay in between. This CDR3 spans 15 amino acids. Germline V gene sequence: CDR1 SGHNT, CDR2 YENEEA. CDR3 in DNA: TGTGCCAGCAGCAGAGACAGAGAAGCAACAGATACGCAGTATTTT. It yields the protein CASSRDREATDTQYF. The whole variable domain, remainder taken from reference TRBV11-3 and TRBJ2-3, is EAGVVQSPRYKIIEKKQPVAFWCNPISGHNTLYWYLQNLGQGPELLIRYENEEAVDDSQLPKDRFSAERLKGVDSTLKIQPAELGDSAVYLCASSRDREATDTQYFGPGTRLTVL.

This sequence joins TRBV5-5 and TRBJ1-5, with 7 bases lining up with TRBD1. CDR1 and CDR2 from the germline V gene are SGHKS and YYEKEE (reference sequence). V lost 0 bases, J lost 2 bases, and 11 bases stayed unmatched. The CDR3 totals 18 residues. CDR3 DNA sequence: TGTGCCAGCAGCTTGGGGGGGACAGCCAAGGGAGGCAATCAGCCCCAGCATTTT. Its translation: CASSLGGTAKGGNQPQHF.

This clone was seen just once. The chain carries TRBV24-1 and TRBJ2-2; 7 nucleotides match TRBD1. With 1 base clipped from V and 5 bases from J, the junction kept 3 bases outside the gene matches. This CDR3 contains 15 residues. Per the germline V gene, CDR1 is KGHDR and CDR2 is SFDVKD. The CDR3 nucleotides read TGTGCCACCAGTGATTTCACAGGGGTAACCGGGGAGCTGTTTTTT. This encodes CATSDFTGVTGELFF.

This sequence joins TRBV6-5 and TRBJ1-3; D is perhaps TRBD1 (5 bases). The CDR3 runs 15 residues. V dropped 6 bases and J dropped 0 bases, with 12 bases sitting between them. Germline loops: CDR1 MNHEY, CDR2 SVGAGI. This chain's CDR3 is CASRGDSISGNTIYF. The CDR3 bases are TGTGCCAGCAGGGGCGACAGCATCTCTGGAAACACCATATATTTT.

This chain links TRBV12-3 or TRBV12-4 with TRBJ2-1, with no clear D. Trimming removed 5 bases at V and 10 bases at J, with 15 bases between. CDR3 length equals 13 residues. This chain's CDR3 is CASSPTSPREQFF. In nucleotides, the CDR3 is TGTGCCAGCAGTCCGACTTCCCCGAGGGAGCAGTTCTTC.

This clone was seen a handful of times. The CDR3 spells CASSSDRGRYGYTF. In nucleotides, the CDR3 is TGTGCCAGCAGCTCGGACAGGGGGAGGTATGGCTACACCTTC. V usage is TRBV5-4 and J usage is TRBJ1-2, with 10 bases identical to TRBD1. This CDR3 spans 14 amino acids. V gave up 3 bases and J gave up 5 bases; unmatched junction bases: 4. Looked up from germline, CDR1 is SGHNT and CDR2 is YYREEE (reference sequence). Based on the CDR3 plus reference TRBV5-4 and TRBJ1-2, the full variable domain is ETGVTQSPTHLIKTRGQQVTLRCSSQSGHNTVSWYQQALGQGPQFIFQYYREEENGRGNFPPRFSGLQFPNYSSELNVNALELDDSALYLCASSSDRGRYGYTFGSGTRLTVV.

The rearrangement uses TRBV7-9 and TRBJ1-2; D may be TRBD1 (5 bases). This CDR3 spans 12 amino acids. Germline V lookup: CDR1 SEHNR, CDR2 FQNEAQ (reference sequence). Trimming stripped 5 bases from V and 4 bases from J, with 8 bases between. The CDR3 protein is CASSPDSYGYTF. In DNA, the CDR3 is TGTGCCAGCAGCCCCGACAGCTATGGCTACACCTTC.

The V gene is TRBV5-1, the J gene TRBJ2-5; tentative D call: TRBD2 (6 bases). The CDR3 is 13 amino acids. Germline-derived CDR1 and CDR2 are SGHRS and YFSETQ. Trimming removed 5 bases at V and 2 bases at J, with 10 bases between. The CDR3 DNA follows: TGCGCCAGCAGGAGGAGGGATCAAGAGACCCAGTACTTC. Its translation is CASRRRDQETQYF.

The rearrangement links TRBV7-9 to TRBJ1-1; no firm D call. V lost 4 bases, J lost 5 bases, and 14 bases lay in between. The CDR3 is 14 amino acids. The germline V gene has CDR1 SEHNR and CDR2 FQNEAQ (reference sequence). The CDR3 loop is CASSSWEGATEAFF. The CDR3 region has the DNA TGTGCCAGCAGCTCTTGGGAGGGTGCGACTGAAGCTTTCTTT. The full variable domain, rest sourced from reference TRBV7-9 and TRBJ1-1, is DTGVSQNPRHKITKRGQNVTFRCDPISEHNRLYWYRQTLGQGPEFLTYFQNEAQLEKSRLLSDRFSAERPKGSFSTLEIQRTEQGDSAMYLCASSSWEGATEAFFGQGTRLTVV.

The CDR3 region is CASSLDLREVYNEQFF. In DNA, the CDR3 is TGTGCCAGCAGCTTAGACTTGCGGGAGGTGTACAATGAGCAGTTCTTC. The rearrangement uses TRBV11-3 and TRBJ2-1, with 8 bases aligning to TRBD2. V lost 0 bases to trimming and J lost 4 bases; unmatched junction nucleotides: 5. The CDR3 is 16 amino acids. CDR1 is SGHNT and CDR2 is YENEEA in the germline V gene.

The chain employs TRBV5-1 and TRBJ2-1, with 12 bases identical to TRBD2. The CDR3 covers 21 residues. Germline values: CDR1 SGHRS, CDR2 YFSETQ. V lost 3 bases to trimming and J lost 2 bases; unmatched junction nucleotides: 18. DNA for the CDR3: TGCGCCAGCAGCTCTCTCCCGGGACTAGCGGGTGGTCGGGGGACCTACAATGAGCAGTTCTTC. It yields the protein CASSSLPGLAGGRGTYNEQFF.

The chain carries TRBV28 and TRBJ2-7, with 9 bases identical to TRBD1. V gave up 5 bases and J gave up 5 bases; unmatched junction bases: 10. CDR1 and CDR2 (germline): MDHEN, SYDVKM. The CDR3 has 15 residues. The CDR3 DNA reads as TGTGCCAGCAGTCCCCGTGGGACAGGGTACCACGAGCAGTACTTC. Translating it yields CASSPRGTGYHEQYF.

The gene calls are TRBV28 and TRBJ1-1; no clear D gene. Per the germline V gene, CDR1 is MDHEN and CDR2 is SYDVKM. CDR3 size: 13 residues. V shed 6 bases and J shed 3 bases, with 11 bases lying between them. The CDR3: CASSSPRDTEAFF. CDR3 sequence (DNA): TGTGCCAGCAGCTCCCCTCGGGACACTGAAGCTTTCTTT.

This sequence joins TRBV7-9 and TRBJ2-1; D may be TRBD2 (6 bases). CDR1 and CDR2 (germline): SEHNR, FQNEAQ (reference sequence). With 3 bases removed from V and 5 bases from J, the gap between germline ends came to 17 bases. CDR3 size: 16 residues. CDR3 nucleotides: TGTGCCAGCAGCTTCTTGTCTGGAGGCGGGAACAATGAGCAGTTCTTC. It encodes CASSFLSGGGNNEQFF.

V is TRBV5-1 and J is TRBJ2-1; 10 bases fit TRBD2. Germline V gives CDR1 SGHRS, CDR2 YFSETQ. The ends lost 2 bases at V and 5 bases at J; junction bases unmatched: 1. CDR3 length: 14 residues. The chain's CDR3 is CASSFGLADNEQFF. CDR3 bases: TGCGCCAGCAGCTTCGGACTAGCGGACAATGAGCAGTTCTTC.

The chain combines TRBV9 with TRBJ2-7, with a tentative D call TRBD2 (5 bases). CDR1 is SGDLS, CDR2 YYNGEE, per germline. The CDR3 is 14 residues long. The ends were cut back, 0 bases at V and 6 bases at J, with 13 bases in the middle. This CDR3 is CASSVEPGNFEQYF. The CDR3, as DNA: TGTGCCAGCAGCGTAGAGCCGGGAAACTTCGAGCAGTACTTC.

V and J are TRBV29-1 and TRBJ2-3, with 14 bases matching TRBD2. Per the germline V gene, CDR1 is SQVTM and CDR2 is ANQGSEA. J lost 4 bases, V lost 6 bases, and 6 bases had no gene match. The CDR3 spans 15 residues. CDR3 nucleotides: TGCAGCGTGAGGGGACTAGCGGGAGATGCAGATACGCAGTATTTT. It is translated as CSVRGLAGDADTQYF.